One sample yielded the 32 T cell receptor beta chains listed below, sequenced in a study of T-cell memory formation after mild COVID-19. TCRdb ran MiXCR on the 5' RACE reads and lists one entry per CDR3 protein. The sample has 470,000 or so distinct CDR3 sequences; around 25% are singletons. The material sequenced was PBMCs or a T cell subset sorted from them (not recorded which). These receptors were collected from an adult woman who had mild COVID-19 (a few samples of this study predate the infection). Cell type and time point are not known.

V and J are TRBV4-1 and TRBJ1-4; TRBD1 agrees at 7 bases. From germline, CDR1 is MGHRA and CDR2 YSYEKL. CDR3 size: 20 residues. Germline trimming cut 4 bases from V and 2 bases from J; bases unmatched to any gene: 19. CDR3 DNA: TGCGCCAGCAGCCCGCTTCTTCGACAGGGACCTTCACGGACTAATGAAAAACTGTTTTTT. Translation: CASSPLLRQGPSRTNEKLFF.

There are a few counts of this clonotype. The chain combines TRBV7-9 with TRBJ2-2; 10 nucleotides align to TRBD2. The CDR3 is made up of 15 amino acids. Losses at the gene ends were 11 bases for V and 1 base for J; bases not matched to a gene: 7. Germline V gene lookup returns CDR1 SEHNR and CDR2 FQNEAQ (reference sequence). The CDR3 bases are TGTGCCTCGGGGCTAGCGGGAGTGAACACCGGGGAGCTGTTTTTT. It translates to CASGLAGVNTGELFF. The entire variable domain, with the rest obtained from reference TRBV7-9 and TRBJ2-2, is as follows: DTGVSQNPRHKITKRGQNVTFRCDPISEHNRLYWYRQTLGQGPEFLTYFQNEAQLEKSRLLSDRFSAERPKGSFSTLEIQRTEQGDSAMYLCASGLAGVNTGELFFGEGSRLTVL.

This clonotype has more than one count but fewer than ten. The V gene is TRBV9, the J gene TRBJ1-2; tentative D call: TRBD1 (5 bases). Looked up from germline, CDR1 is SGDLS and CDR2 is YYNGEE. This CDR3 has 16 amino acids. V was cut by 3 bases and J by 4 bases, with 19 bases left in between. The CDR3 reads CASSESRRGEAYGYTF. The CDR3 DNA sequence: TGTGCCAGCAGCGAGAGTCGGAGAGGGGAAGCCTATGGCTACACCTTC.

This clonotype was seen ten or more times. The CDR3 spells CASSPGGSLYGYTF. CDR3 in DNA: TGTGCCAGCAGTCCGGGCGGCAGCCTCTATGGCTACACCTTC. This chain joins TRBV7-3 and TRBJ1-2; D gene ambiguous. The V end was cut by 6 bases, the J end by 4 bases, with 15 bases between. Germline V gene sequence: CDR1 SGHTA, CDR2 FQGTGA. The CDR3 consists of 14 residues.

The table lists this clonotype with a few counts. The chain uses TRBV6-5 and TRBJ1-1, with a weak D call TRBD1 (5 bases). Germline CDR1 MNHEY, CDR2 SVGAGI. Trimming took off 3 bases at V and 8 bases at J, with 16 bases between the two ends. The CDR3 sequence is 14 residues long. The CDR3 DNA follows: TGTGCCAGCAGTTATGGGCAGGGCCTGGCCGAAGCTTTCTTT. This codes for CASSYGQGLAEAFF.

The chain couples TRBV5-1 to TRBJ2-1; possibly TRBD2 for D (6 bases). The germline V gene encodes CDR1 SGHRS and CDR2 YFSETQ. The V gene lost 2 bases and the J gene lost 0 bases, with 12 bases spanning the gap. The CDR3 covers 16 residues. The CDR3 coding sequence is TGCGCCAGCAGCTTCTTAGCGGAGAGCTCCTACAATGAGCAGTTCTTC. This sequence encodes CASSFLAESSYNEQFF.

This clonotype came up a few times. This chain connects TRBV29-1 to TRBJ2-4; D call uncertain. Trimming shortened V by 4 bases and J by 6 bases, and 19 bases separated the two germline ends. CDR3 length: 15 residues. Germline loops: CDR1 SQVTM, CDR2 ANQGSEA. CDR3 protein: CSVGSRTESRNIQYF. The CDR3 nucleotides read TGCAGCGTTGGGAGCAGGACCGAATCGCGAAACATTCAGTACTTC.

The chain carries TRBV7-9 and TRBJ1-2; 11 bases align to TRBD1. The CDR3 consists of 15 residues. Looked up from germline, CDR1 is SEHNR and CDR2 is FQNEAQ (reference sequence). J was trimmed by 6 bases and V by 4 bases; bases with no gene match: 7. The CDR3 is CASSYAGTGGDGYTF. CDR3 nucleotides: TGTGCCAGCAGCTACGCCGGGACAGGGGGGGATGGCTACACCTTC.

A few counts support this clonotype. The rearrangement joins TRBV6-5 to TRBJ1-3; D unclear. Germline loops: CDR1 MNHEY, CDR2 SVGAGI. V was clipped by 7 bases and J by 8 bases, with 9 bases between them. There are 11 residues in the CDR3. As DNA, the CDR3 is TGTGCCAGCAAGAGCGCGGACACCATATATTTT. It codes for CASKSADTIYF.

This chain uses TRBV27 with TRBJ1-2; D is possibly TRBD1 (5 bases). Germline V gives CDR1 MNHEY, CDR2 SMNVEV (reference sequence). This CDR3 region has 14 residues. V was pared by 4 bases and J by 13 bases, with 22 bases between. The CDR3 protein is CASSSGGSPMEVTF. The CDR3 nucleotides read TGTGCCAGCAGTTCGGGGGGGTCCCCTATGGAGGTCACCTTC.

This clonotype was seen a few times. This sequence joins TRBV20-1 and TRBJ2-5; D remains ambiguous. From germline, CDR1 is DFQATT and CDR2 SNEGSKA (reference sequence). The CDR3 has 12 amino acids. Trimming left V 6 bases short and J 5 bases short, with 13 bases between. In nucleotides, the CDR3 is TGCAGTGCGACGTTAAAACCCGAGACCCAGTACTTC. It is translated as CSATLKPETQYF.

This clonotype was detected only a few times. The chain carries TRBV5-6 and TRBJ2-2, with a possible D match to TRBD1 (5 bases). Germline lookup yields CDR1 SGHDT and CDR2 YYEEEE. The CDR3 spans 16 residues. V was pared by 4 bases and J by 1 base, with 14 bases between. DNA for the CDR3: TGTGCCAGCAGCAACTTAGGGGCGGAGAACACCGGGGAGCTGTTTTTT. Amino acids: CASSNLGAENTGELFF.

This chain links TRBV20-1 with TRBJ2-5, with 10 nucleotides matching TRBD2. The CDR3 sequence is 17 residues long. V trimming: 6 bases; J trimming: 2 bases; junction bases outside the gene matches: 15. Germline CDR1 and CDR2: DFQATT and SNEGSKA (reference sequence). The CDR3 protein is CSAGGLAEPFFQETQYF. The CDR3 DNA sequence: TGCAGTGCGGGCGGACTAGCGGAACCCTTTTTTCAAGAGACCCAGTACTTC.

V usage is TRBV2 and J usage is TRBJ2-4, with 16 bases fitting TRBD2. Germline CDR1 and CDR2: SNHLY and FYNNEI. This CDR3 region has 15 residues. With 3 bases clipped from V and 7 bases from J, the junction kept 0 bases outside the gene matches. Here the CDR3 reads CASSEGLAGGNIQYF. The CDR3 bases are TGTGCCAGCAGTGAGGGACTAGCGGGGGGGAACATTCAGTACTTC.

The chain combines TRBV6-4 with TRBJ2-3; D unresolved. The CDR3 covers 13 residues. The V and J ends lost 2 bases and 8 bases respectively, with 11 bases between them. Germline V lookup: CDR1 MRHNA, CDR2 SNTAGT. The CDR3 is CASSDLYFGTQYF. DNA for the CDR3: TGTGCCAGCAGTGACCTCTACTTCGGTACGCAGTATTTT.

CDR3 sequence: CASSEFQGSAYNEQFF. The CDR3 nucleotides read TGTGCCAGCAGTGAATTTCAAGGGTCTGCCTACAATGAGCAGTTCTTC. The chain employs TRBV2 and TRBJ2-1; D gene uncertain. V lost 2 bases to trimming and J lost 2 bases, with 13 bases between them. The germline gives CDR1 SNHLY, CDR2 FYNNEI. The CDR3 has 16 residues.

J is TRBJ1-2 and V is TRBV30; D is possibly TRBD1 (6 bases). The CDR3 sequence is 14 residues long. From germline, CDR1 is GTSNPN and CDR2 SVGIG (reference sequence). V was trimmed by 1 base and J by 3 bases, leaving 12 bases between them. The CDR3, as DNA: TGTGCCTGGAGTGATGGGGGCTTTTACTATGGCTACACCTTC. Its translation is CAWSDGGFYYGYTF.

The chain combines TRBV7-8 with TRBJ1-1; D not resolved. Germline V gives CDR1 SGHVS, CDR2 FQNEAQ. V lost 2 bases and J 5 bases, leaving 15 bases between the germline ends. The CDR3 consists of 15 residues. The CDR3 spells CASSLIITRGTEAFF. DNA for the CDR3: TGTGCCAGCAGCTTAATAATCACCCGAGGTACTGAAGCTTTCTTT. Together with reference TRBV7-8 and TRBJ1-1, the CDR3 gives the full variable domain: GAGVSQSPRYKVAKRGQDVALRCDPISGHVSLFWYQQALGQGPEFLTYFQNEAQLDKSGLPSDRFFAERPEGSVSTLKIQRTQQEDSAVYLCASSLIITRGTEAFFGQGTRLTVV.

V usage is TRBV5-1 and J usage is TRBJ1-2; the match to TRBD1 covers 8 bases. Germline CDR1 is SGHRS and CDR2 is YFSETQ. This CDR3 spans 15 amino acids. V dropped 1 base and J dropped 0; count of bases not matched to a gene: 2. The chain's CDR3 is CASSLPQGANYGYTF. CDR3 nucleotide sequence: TGCGCCAGCAGCTTGCCACAGGGGGCTAACTATGGCTACACCTTC.

The genes are TRBV9 and TRBJ2-5, with 9 bases identical to TRBD1. Per the germline V gene, CDR1 is SGDLS and CDR2 is YYNGEE. This CDR3 region has 14 residues. After removal of 0 bases from V and 5 bases from J, the junction contained 2 bases not matched to a gene. CDR3 DNA: TGTGCCAGCAGCGTAGACAGGGGGCACGAGACCCAGTACTTC. Protein: CASSVDRGHETQYF.

This clonotype was counted many times. The chain employs TRBV6-4 and TRBJ2-1; 8 bases map to TRBD1. CDR1 and CDR2 from the germline V gene are MRHNA and SNTAGT. Trimming cost V 3 bases and J 6 bases; bases outside gene matches: 7. The CDR3 sequence is 15 residues long. The CDR3 here is CASSEKTGASNEQFF. Written as DNA, the CDR3 is TGTGCCAGCAGTGAGAAGACAGGGGCGAGCAATGAGCAGTTCTTC.

This clonotype was detected a few times. The CDR3 loop reads CASNINRDTEAFF. The CDR3 nucleotides read TGTGCCAGCAACATAAACCGGGACACTGAAGCTTTCTTT. The chain employs TRBV12-3 or TRBV12-4 and TRBJ1-1; D is uncertain. V lost 7 bases to trimming and J lost 3 bases, with 12 bases between them. CDR3 length: 13 amino acids.

V and J are TRBV6-4 and TRBJ2-2; the D gene is possibly TRBD1 (5 bases). This CDR3 comprises 14 residues. Trimming removed 4 bases at V and 0 bases at J, with 6 bases between. The germline V gene encodes CDR1 MRHNA and CDR2 SNTAGT. Here the CDR3 DNA reads TGTGCCAGCAGTGCGGACACGAACACCGGGGAGCTGTTTTTT. It encodes CASSADTNTGELFF.

This clonotype was seen more than once but under ten times. The J gene is TRBJ2-2, the V gene TRBV7-8; a possible D gene is TRBD1 (6 bases). The CDR3 runs to 15 residues. V lost 3 bases and J 0 bases, leaving 8 bases between the germline ends. Germline loops: CDR1 SGHVS, CDR2 FQNEAQ. The CDR3 reads CASSFGTSNTGELFF. DNA of the CDR3: TGTGCCAGCAGCTTCGGGACATCGAACACCGGGGAGCTGTTTTTT.

This clonotype turned up a few times. The CDR3 is CASSQELAKNIQYF. CDR3 nucleotide sequence: TGCGCCAGCAGCCAAGAATTGGCCAAAAACATTCAGTACTTC. The rearrangement links TRBV4-3 to TRBJ2-4; no reliable D call. This CDR3 spans 14 amino acids. From germline, CDR1 is LGHNA and CDR2 YSLEER. Trimming took off 0 bases at V and 1 base at J, with 4 bases between the two ends.

This clonotype was detected once. This chain connects TRBV6-2 or TRBV6-3 to TRBJ2-2; no definite D call. CDR3 length: 14 amino acids. Germline V CDR1 and CDR2: MNHEY, SVGEGT. V lost 6 bases, J lost 0 bases, and 8 bases lay in between. CDR3 DNA: TGTGCCAGCAGAGTCTACCCGAACACCGGGGAGCTGTTTTTT. Translation: CASRVYPNTGELFF.

This clonotype was detected only a few times. CDR3 bases: TGTGCCAGCAGGGGGACCGGGAACACTGAAGCTTTCTTT. This codes for CASRGTGNTEAFF. The chain has TRBV12-3 or TRBV12-4 and TRBJ1-1, with a weak D call TRBD1 (5 bases). Trimming removed 6 bases from V and 1 base from J, with 9 bases in between. CDR3 size: 13 residues.

This clonotype was counted between two and nine times. The rearrangement uses TRBV4-1 and TRBJ1-5; TRBD1 is a possible D gene (5 bases). CDR3 size: 16 residues. Germline V gives CDR1 MGHRA, CDR2 YSYEKL. Trimming pared 6 bases from V and 4 bases from J, leaving 19 bases between. CDR3 nucleotide sequence: TGCGCCAGCAGGGATTTAGCTCAGGGACTTAATCAGCCCCAGCATTTT. As protein: CASRDLAQGLNQPQHF.

CDR3 sequence reads: CASRIRARYEQYF. The CDR3 DNA is TGTGCCAGCAGGATCCGGGCCAGATACGAGCAGTACTTC. The chain is built from TRBV2 and TRBJ2-7, with D unclear. The CDR3 contains 13 residues. Germline values: CDR1 SNHLY, CDR2 FYNNEI. V was clipped by 6 bases and J by 4 bases, with 13 bases between them.

The chain recombines TRBV7-8 with TRBJ2-3; D is unresolved. V was trimmed by 4 bases and J by 2 bases, leaving 13 bases between them. The CDR3 has 15 amino acids. CDR1 is SGHVS and CDR2 is FQNEAQ in the germline V gene. CDR3 region: CASSSTWGSTDTQYF. In DNA, the CDR3 is TGTGCCAGCAGCTCAACCTGGGGATCCACAGATACGCAGTATTTT.

This clonotype is a singleton in its sample. A read error is likely, as this CDR3 ends without the conserved phenylalanine or tryptophan. The DNA is omitted, as the CDR3 cannot be located on it reliably, and the CDR3 follows TCRdb's listing. The J gene is TRBJ2-1, the V gene TRBV2; the table calls TRBD1, which could not be checked here. CDR1 is SNHLY and CDR2 is FYNNEI in the germline V gene. The CDR3 length equals 10 residues, ends included. The CDR3 is CASSEGGWEG.

This rearrangement joins TRBV7-2 to TRBJ2-1, with no clear D. CDR3 length equals 11 residues. The germline V and J ends were trimmed by 5 bases and 10 bases, with 9 bases remaining between them. From germline, CDR1 is SGHTA and CDR2 FQGNSA. The CDR3 DNA reads TGTGCCAGCAGCCCGAGGTTAGAGCAGTTCTTC. Its protein product is CASSPRLEQFF.